Described below is a single T cell receptor beta chain sequence and its context. Its binding antigen is unknown. Base qualities are not provided; no much larger clone lies one nucleotide away. The receptor library was made with the immunoSEQ multiplex PCR assay. RNA was extracted from all samples and reverse transcribed into cDNA as template for TCR sequencing. First-strand cDNA was synthesized using SuperScript III with a 2:1 mix of oligo-dT and random hexamers. A synthetic immune receptor repertoire was used to measure amplification bias, and any remaining bias was corrected computationally. As for how the authors treated the data: Raw reads were preprocessed to remove errors, and CDR3 was defined according to IMGT conventions as the region from the conserved cysteine to phenylalanine. Clonality was computed by normalizing Shannon entropy by log2 of the number of productive unique TCRs and subtracting the result from 1. Whether each scalp clone was CD4 or CD8 was inferred by checking scalp TCRbeta sequences against the CD4 and CD8 repertoires from sorted blood. The table was pulled from immuneACCESS by TCRdb, which kept in-frame rearrangements only. Such tables lose some clones; where checked, under half of the loss comes from unresolved V genes, and the rest has no known cause. That table furnishes V, J and clone size, whereas the DNA furnished D and trimming. The sample table records 190,000 or so clones; about 60% of these occur just once. The ten most abundant clones make up around 12% of the sample.

The data are from a study of CD8+ T cells in alopecia areata (dated 2018 in TCRdb). Turning to the overall study: Treated patients were enrolled in an open-label pilot trial of oral tofacitinib, 5 to 10 mg twice daily, for moderate-to-severe alopecia areata. Amplification of TCRbeta CDR3 regions was done by immunoSEQ multiplex PCR using 35 Vbeta forward primers and 13 Jbeta reverse primers. In humans, TCRbeta sequencing was performed on scalp tissue and on sorted CD4+ and CD8+ peripheral blood T cells from healthy controls and from patients with patchy or totalis/universalis alopecia areata. Disease severity in treated patients was measured with the SALT score, which quantifies the percentage of affected scalp surface area. RNA was extracted with the PAXgene miRNA kit for fixed scalp, the miRNeasy kit for PBMCs, and the RNeasy kit for mouse skin. High-throughput TCRbeta sequencing was used to examine T cell clonal expansion in alopecia areata in both the C3H/HeJ mouse model and human patients. Clonality in the scalp was compared among normal scalp (n=4), patchy alopecia areata scalp (n=8), and alopecia totalis/universalis scalp (n=8). Tofacitinib was given for 6 to 18 months, followed by 6 months of follow-up off drug to assess delayed response and recurrence. Biopsies were taken from tofacitinib-treated patients at baseline and again at 4 and 24 weeks into treatment, and several of those patients also had a later scalp biopsy.

The CDR3 sequence holds 14 residues, the cysteine and phenylalanine included. Only CDR3 DNA remains: 42 bases, in frame from the first base. Via the germline V gene, CDR1 is SGHDT and CDR2 YYEEEE. Compared with germline, V lacks 2 bases and J lacks 9 bases; bases without a gene match: 5. The meaning of the sample's time point label: roughly 24 weeks on oral tofacitinib. The treatment or condition label of this sample denotes: oral pan-JAK inhibitor, 5-10 mg twice daily. Lesional scalp punch biopsies and peripheral blood were obtained from alopecia areata patients. After PBMCs were isolated by density centrifugation and stained for CD3, CD4 and CD8, a FACSAria was used to sort CD4+ and CD8+ T cells. What the study reported, not specific to this receptor: Higher clonality and more expanded CD8+ clones were observed in lesional scalp than in normal scalp, particularly in alopecia totalis/universalis, a finding suggestive of antigenic drive. Tofacitinib significantly lowered scalp clonality and the number of expanded CD8+ clones among the top 100 scalp clones. Shared TCR sequences between patients were less evident than in mice, which may be partly attributable to HLA diversity in the patient population. Resident alphabeta T cells in normal human skin are also sequenced, complicating scalp TCR repertoire analysis, unlike mouse skin dominated by gammadelta T cells. The treated cohort was small, with a single nonresponder, so links between baseline CD8+ expansion and response need larger studies. During tofacitinib treatment, many expanded lesional clones stuck around in both scalp and blood, and this persistence may partly explain why relapse happens after treatment is stopped.

The rearranged chain carries TRBV5-6 and TRBJ2-3, with 11 bases in between that match TRBD2. This sample comprised CD8+ T cells sorted from blood, obtained at week 24, from a patient treated with tofacitinib. The receptor comes from a human donor with alopecia areata. The DNA is TGTGCCAGCAGCTTCGGGACTAGCGGTTCCACGCAGTATTTT. This encodes CASSFGTSGSTQYF.